This is a list of T cell receptor beta chains from one sample in a study of vaccination and CD4 T cells after COVID-19. TCRdb redid the calling of the PCR reads with MiXCR, one entry per CDR3 protein. The profile shows around 5,000 distinct CDR3 sequences, 48% of them singletons. For these TCRs, the target antigens are not known. Material for sequencing was CD4+ T cells from blood, cultured in vitro. Every receptor here comes from a human donor who had recovered from COVID-19. Each CDR3 is given with its conserved first and last residue. D genes are given only for firm matches. The size field is filled for only some rows; it gives once, few, many or a size class.

d_call j_call clone_size v_call cdr3_aa cdr3_nt
- TRBJ2-5 - TRBV7-9 CASSLTMYQETQYF TGTGCCAGCAGCTTAACCATGTACCAAGAGACCCAGTACTTC
- TRBJ1-1 - TRBV4-1 CASSQPYTEAFF TGCGCCAGCAGCCAACCCTATACTGAAGCTTTCTTT
- TRBJ2-7 - TRBV2 CASRAGHIYEQYF TGTGCCAGCAGGGCGGGACACATCTACGAGCAGTACTTC
TRBD1 TRBJ2-2 - TRBV20-1 CSARDPRTGGSLTGELFF TGCAGTGCTAGAGATCCTAGGACAGGGGGTAGTCTAACCGGGGAGCTGTTTTTT
- TRBJ1-5 - TRBV7-7 CASSLRPREVPNQPQHF TGTGCTAGCAGCTTACGACCTAGGGAAGTCCCTAATCAGCCCCAGCATTTT
- TRBJ1-5 - TRBV20-1 CSASVGSGGDQPQHF TGCAGTGCTAGCGTTGGGTCAGGAGGAGATCAGCCCCAGCATTTT
TRBD1 TRBJ1-2 once TRBV7-3 CASSLRTGDYTF TGTGCCAGCAGCTTAAGGACAGGGGACTACACCTTC
TRBD2 TRBJ2-3 - TRBV5-1 CASSTAGLSSTDTQYF TGCGCCAGCAGCACGGCGGGACTAAGTAGCACAGATACGCAGTATTTT
- TRBJ1-1 once TRBV12-3/TRBV12-4 CASSLASQQAFF TGTGCCAGCAGTTTAGCGTCACAGCAAGCTTTCTTT
- TRBJ2-2 - TRBV7-9 CASSLSTATGELFF TGTGCCAGCAGCTTATCGACTGCGACCGGGGAGCTGTTTTTT
TRBD2 TRBJ2-1 - TRBV7-8 CASRTSGGPGSYNEQFF TGTGCCAGCAGGACTAGCGGGGGCCCCGGCTCCTACAATGAGCAGTTCTTC
- TRBJ2-4 once TRBV20-1 CSASRPPGTIQYF TGCAGTGCTAGCCGACCCCCTGGAACTATTCAGTACTTC
- TRBJ1-6 - TRBV21-1 CASSKAEGANSYNSPLHF TGTGCCAGCAGCAAAGCGGAGGGGGCGAACTCCTATAATTCACCCCTCCACTTT
- TRBJ1-1 few TRBV20-1 CSAHDSSGTEAFF TGCAGTGCCCATGACAGTTCCGGAACTGAAGCTTTCTTT
- TRBJ2-1 large TRBV2 CASSENRDGHEQFF TGTGCCAGCAGTGAAAACCGGGACGGACATGAGCAGTTCTTC
TRBD1 TRBJ1-6 - TRBV5-3 CARSTGQGASYNSPLHF TGTGCCAGAAGCACCGGACAGGGGGCCTCCTATAATTCACCCCTCCACTTT
- TRBJ1-6 few TRBV10-3 CAISQTMAESPLHF TGTGCCATCAGTCAGACCATGGCTGAATCACCCCTCCACTTT
TRBD1 TRBJ1-1 - TRBV5-4 CASSLGGLTGGAYTEAFF TGTGCCAGCAGCTTGGGGGGTTTGACAGGGGGAGCGTACACTGAAGCTTTCTTT
TRBD2 TRBJ2-3 few TRBV19 CASSISAAGGPPSTDTQYF TGTGCCAGTAGTATATCCGCAGCGGGGGGTCCCCCTAGCACAGATACGCAGTATTTT
- TRBJ1-1 few TRBV20-1 CSAGGQNLGAFF TGCAGTGCTGGAGGACAAAACTTGGGAGCTTTCTTT
TRBD2 TRBJ2-1 once TRBV7-9 CASSLGGGRAVIEQFF TGTGCCAGCAGCTTAGGGGGCGGGAGGGCCGTGATTGAGCAGTTCTTC
TRBD2 TRBJ2-1 - TRBV7-9 CASSLSLAGSYNEQFF TGTGCCAGCAGCTTAAGCCTAGCGGGATCCTACAATGAGCAGTTCTTC
- TRBJ2-3 - TRBV10-3 CAINRRAGDTQYF TGTGCCATCAATCGCAGGGCGGGCGATACGCAGTATTTT
- TRBJ2-6 few TRBV19 CASSIQFSGANVLTF TGTGCCAGTAGTATCCAGTTCTCTGGGGCCAACGTCCTGACTTTC
- TRBJ1-4 few TRBV15 CATSRDRGWDEKLFF TGTGCCACCAGCAGAGATCGGGGTTGGGATGAAAAACTGTTTTTT
- TRBJ1-2 few TRBV7-9 CASSLIKVGYTF TGTGCCAGCAGCTTAATCAAGGTTGGCTACACCTTC
- TRBJ1-5 few TRBV20-1 CSARVEGGEQPQHF TGCAGTGCTAGAGTTGAGGGTGGTGAACAGCCCCAGCATTTT
TRBD2 TRBJ2-7 - TRBV20-1 CSARGRRGYEQYF TGCAGTGCTAGAGGCAGGCGGGGGTACGAGCAGTACTTC
TRBD2 TRBJ2-5 - TRBV11-3 CASSLDSGRAVETQYF TGTGCCAGCAGCTTAGACAGCGGGAGGGCTGTAGAGACCCAGTACTTC
TRBD1 TRBJ1-6 - TRBV6-5 CASSYSSRGQSPLHF TGTGCCAGCAGTTACTCGTCCAGGGGGCAGTCACCCCTCCACTTT
- TRBJ2-7 once TRBV20-1 CSAKTSSYEQYF TGCAGTGCTAAAACAAGCTCCTACGAGCAGTACTTC
TRBD1 TRBJ2-3 few TRBV6-4 CASSPGQGARDTQYF TGTGCCAGCAGTCCCGGACAGGGGGCCAGAGATACGCAGTATTTT
TRBD2 TRBJ2-3 - TRBV6-1 CASSEGRTSGGTDTQYF TGTGCCAGCAGTGAAGGGAGGACTAGCGGGGGCACAGATACGCAGTATTTT
- TRBJ2-6 - TRBV6-1 CASSQTGASGANVLTF TGTGCCAGCAGCCAGACGGGTGCCTCTGGGGCCAACGTCCTGACTTTC
TRBD1 TRBJ1-6 once TRBV11-2 CASSLLGGTGRSPLHF TGTGCCAGCAGCTTACTGGGAGGGACAGGGCGCAGCCCCCTCCACTTT